A selection of T cell receptor beta chains follows, all from one sample in a study of blood T cell repertoires in COVID-19. Measured with immunoSEQ multiplex PCR; TCRdb has only the in-frame clones, and not every one. The repertoire has more than 300,000 clones, around 87% of them found once; the top ten carry about 10%. The sample was peripheral blood. The receptors come from a woman aged 25 to 45 with COVID-19, enrolled during active disease. Both conserved end residues are part of each CDR3. A D gene is named only where the DNA matches it firmly. Not every row has a clone size; where given, it reads once, few, many or a size class.

>TRBJ2-7|TRBV5-5|.|TRBD1
CASSLRTGRTYEQYF
TGTGCCAGCAGCCTCCGGACAGGGAGGACCTACGAGCAGTACTTC
>TRBJ2-7|TRBV9|once|.
CASSYRDFSEQYF
TGTGCCAGCAGCTACCGGGACTTTAGCGAGCAGTACTTC
>TRBJ2-3|TRBV24-1|.|.
CATSDWGPSTDTQYF
TGTGCCACCAGTGATTGGGGGCCTAGCACAGATACGCAGTATTTT
>TRBJ2-7|TRBV7-9|.|TRBD2
CASSSSGTSGRLGGYEQYF
TGTGCCAGCAGCTCCTCCGGGACTAGCGGGAGGTTAGGTGGGTACGAGCAGTACTTC
>TRBJ1-5|TRBV5-6|once|.
CASSLRRQVGNQPQHF
TGTGCCAGCAGCTTGAGGAGACAGGTCGGAAATCAGCCCCAGCATTTT
>TRBJ2-2|TRBV19|.|TRBD2
CASSIGGRGTGELFF
TGTGCCAGTAGTATCGGCGGGAGGGGAACCGGGGAGCTGTTTTTT
>TRBJ2-7|TRBV28|.|TRBD1
CASRKRQGGEQYF
TGTGCCAGCAGAAAACGACAGGGCGGGGAGCAGTACTTC
>TRBJ2-4|TRBV7-8|.|.
CAVGGAKNIQYF
TGTGCCGTTGGCGGAGCCAAAAACATTCAGTACTTC
>TRBJ2-3|TRBV28|.|TRBD2
CASSWGLAGRTDTQYF
TGTGCCAGCAGTTGGGGACTAGCGGGGCGAACAGATACGCAGTATTTT
>TRBJ2-1|TRBV7-9|.|TRBD2
CASSLAARLAGEQFF
TGTGCCAGCAGCTTAGCGGCGAGACTAGCGGGTGAGCAGTTCTTC
>TRBJ1-4|TRBV5-1|.|TRBD1
CASSGEWGTGDEKLFF
TGCGCCAGCAGCGGGGAGTGGGGGACAGGGGATGAAAAACTGTTTTTT
>TRBJ1-1|TRBV6-5|.|TRBD1
CASSRDRVNTEAFF
TGTGCCAGCAGTCGGGACAGGGTCAACACTGAAGCTTTCTTT
>TRBJ2-5|TRBV18|.|TRBD2
CASSPRVAGVETQYF
TGTGCCAGCTCACCACGGGTAGCGGGAGTTGAGACCCAGTACTTC
>TRBJ1-4|TRBV5-4|.|TRBD1
CASSRTGEDEKLFF
TGTGCCAGCAGCAGGACAGGGGAGGATGAAAAACTGTTTTTT
>TRBJ2-1|TRBV7-6|.|.
CASSPSGGAHLGNEQFF
TGTGCCAGCAGCCCCAGCGGCGGGGCCCATTTGGGGAATGAGCAGTTCTTC
>TRBJ2-6|TRBV18|.|.
CASSLESGANVLTF
TGTGCCAGCTCACTGGAGTCTGGGGCCAACGTCCTGACTTTC
>TRBJ1-2|TRBV6-5|.|.
CASSALQFNYGYTF
TGTGCCAGCAGCGCCCTACAGTTTAACTATGGCTACACCTTC
>TRBJ1-6|TRBV7-2|.|.
CASSINNSPLHF
TGTGCCAGCAGCATAAATAATTCACCCCTCCACTTT
>TRBJ2-7|TRBV5-1|.|.
CASSPGDTYSYEQYF
TGCGCCAGCAGCCCAGGGGACACCTACTCCTACGAGCAGTACTTC
>TRBJ1-1|TRBV25-1|.|TRBD1
CASTRQGGYTEAFF
TGTGCCAGCACCCGACAGGGTGGGTACACTGAAGCTTTCTTT
>TRBJ2-7|TRBV5-1|.|TRBD2
CASSLGATSGMGAITYEQYF
TGCGCCAGCAGCTTGGGTGCGACTAGCGGAATGGGGGCTATAACCTACGAGCAGTACTTC
>TRBJ1-2|TRBV2|once|TRBD1
CASRPRTGNNYGYTF
TGTGCCAGCAGACCTCGGACAGGAAATAACTATGGCTACACCTTC
>TRBJ2-2|TRBV7-3|.|TRBD2
CASSLAAWAGGTGELFF
TGTGCCAGCAGCCTCGCGGCGTGGGCGGGAGGGACCGGGGAGCTGTTTTTT
>TRBJ2-7|TRBV6-5|.|TRBD1
CASSYSRGMSYEQYF
TGTGCCAGCAGTTACTCCAGGGGGATGAGTTACGAGCAGTACTTC
>TRBJ2-1|TRBV19|.|TRBD1
CASSMGQGTGEQFF
TGTGCCAGTAGTATGGGACAGGGGACAGGGGAGCAGTTCTTC
>TRBJ2-1|TRBV7-8|once|TRBD2
CASSLRVLVAGGRSYNEQFF
TGTGCCAGCAGCTTACGCGTTTTGGTAGCGGGAGGAAGGTCCTACAATGAGCAGTTCTTC
>TRBJ2-2|TRBV4-1|.|.
CASSQEALAIGELFF
TGCGCCAGCAGCCAAGAAGCGCTAGCTATCGGGGAGCTGTTTTTT
>TRBJ2-7|TRBV7-8|.|TRBD2
CASSWTSGGYEQYF
TGTGCCAGCAGTTGGACTAGCGGGGGATACGAGCAGTACTTC
>TRBJ2-3|TRBV6-5|.|.
CATLNGGTDTQYF
TGTGCCACGCTTAACGGGGGCACAGATACGCAGTATTTT
>TRBJ2-5|TRBV10-2|.|.
CASSELETQYF
TGCGCCAGCAGTGAGCTAGAGACCCAGTACTTC
>TRBJ2-7|TRBV29-1|.|.
CSVTAPKTVNSYEQYF
TGCAGCGTCACGGCCCCGAAAACAGTAAACTCCTACGAGCAGTACTTC
>TRBJ2-1|TRBV6-2/TRBV6-3|once|.
CASSYIGDEQFF
TGTGCCAGCAGTTACATAGGGGATGAGCAGTTCTTC
>TRBJ2-1|TRBV24-1|.|.
CATSDLVRRYNEQFF
TGTGCCACCAGTGATTTGGTTAGGAGGTACAATGAGCAGTTCTTC
>TRBJ2-1|TRBV5-1|.|TRBD2
CASSPRGVQDNEQFF
TGCGCCAGCAGCCCGCGGGGGGTGCAAGACAATGAGCAGTTCTTC
>TRBJ2-7|TRBV9|.|TRBD2
CASSPVGLAGPDEQYF
TGTGCCAGCAGCCCCGTGGGATTAGCGGGACCCGACGAGCAGTACTTC
>TRBJ2-7|TRBV28|.|TRBD2
CATRRTGGDNYEQYF
TGTGCCACCCGCAGGACGGGGGGGGATAACTACGAGCAGTACTTC
>TRBJ1-1|TRBV18|.|TRBD1
CASSPDRGTEAFF
TGTGCCAGCTCACCTGACAGGGGTACTGAAGCTTTCTTT
>TRBJ2-5|TRBV2|.|TRBD1
CASSVGDRYQETQYF
TGTGCCAGCAGTGTCGGGGACAGGTACCAAGAGACCCAGTACTTC
>TRBJ1-2|TRBV11-2|.|.
CASSPSGNYGYTF
TGTGCCAGCAGCCCGTCGGGGAACTATGGCTACACCTTC
>TRBJ1-2|TRBV2|.|TRBD1
CASSENRGNYGYTF
TGTGCCAGCAGTGAGAACAGGGGTAACTATGGCTACACCTTC
>TRBJ1-6|TRBV28|.|TRBD1
CASSPGQSPSPLHF
TGTGCCAGCAGCCCGGGACAGAGCCCTTCACCCCTCCACTTT
>TRBJ1-1|TRBV9|once|TRBD1
CASSPPPGQLYPKGNTEAFF
TGTGCCAGCAGCCCACCGCCGGGACAGCTTTATCCTAAGGGGAACACTGAAGCTTTCTTT
>TRBJ1-2|TRBV15|once|.
CATSRDRGDGYTF
TGTGCCACCAGCAGAGATCGGGGGGATGGCTACACCTTC
>TRBJ2-1|TRBV7-3|.|.
CASSLQGYSNEQFF
TGTGCCAGCAGCTTACAGGGGTATAGCAATGAGCAGTTCTTC
>TRBJ2-3|TRBV11-2|once|TRBD2
CASSYLADPTDTQYF
TGTGCCAGCAGCTATCTAGCGGACCCCACAGATACGCAGTATTTT
>TRBJ2-5|TRBV5-1|.|TRBD2
CASSSVISGRRGETQYF
TGCGCCAGCAGCTCTGTTATTAGCGGGAGGCGAGGAGAGACCCAGTACTTC
>TRBJ2-1|TRBV24-1|.|TRBD1
CATSDFGTGGKGEQFF
TGTGCCACCAGTGACTTTGGGACAGGGGGCAAGGGTGAGCAGTTCTTC
>TRBJ2-3|TRBV6-1|.|.
CASSENKKISTDTQYF
TGTGCCAGCAGTGAAAACAAGAAGATCAGCACAGATACGCAGTATTTT
>TRBJ2-1|TRBV7-2|.|.
CASSSGLFSYNEQFF
TGTGCCAGCAGCTCCGGACTCTTCTCCTACAATGAGCAGTTCTTC
>TRBJ1-2|TRBV7-8|.|.
CASSRLQANYGYTF
TGTGCCAGCAGCAGGCTACAGGCAAACTATGGCTACACCTTC
>TRBJ2-5|TRBV27|.|TRBD2
CASSLAGVLETQYF
TGTGCCAGCAGTTTGGCGGGGGTCCTAGAGACCCAGTACTTC
>TRBJ1-1|TRBV6-5|.|.
CASTETGGNTEAFF
TGTGCCAGCACCGAGACAGGAGGGAACACTGAAGCTTTCTTT
>TRBJ1-2|TRBV28|.|TRBD1
CASSPGTVSIGYTF
TGTGCCAGCAGTCCGGGGACAGTCTCCATCGGCTACACCTTC
>TRBJ2-2|TRBV19|.|TRBD2
CASQMWGGTGELFF
TGTGCCAGTCAGATGTGGGGAGGGACCGGGGAGCTGTTTTTT